The 21 T cell receptor beta chains below come from one sample, sequenced in a study of T-cell reconstitution after alpha-beta-depleted transplantation in children. Unique molecular identifiers were incorporated into the prepared TCRbeta library. TCRdb reanalysed the PCR reads using MiXCR and keeps one entry per CDR3 protein. Among about 200,000 distinct CDR3 sequences listed, 8.4% were seen once. Source: PBMCs, mostly from graft donor cells, taken 360 days after TCRalphabeta/CD19-depleted stem cell transplant. The source is a male patient under 10 years old who had a stem cell transplant for acute myeloid leukemia, so the T cells may come from the graft donor.

This clonotype was picked up many times. This chain connects TRBV27 to TRBJ2-1; D unresolved. Germline V gene lookup returns CDR1 MNHEY and CDR2 SMNVEV (reference sequence). Trimming took off 6 bases at V and 0 bases at J, with 12 bases between the two ends. The CDR3 is 15 residues long. The CDR3 nucleotides are TGTGCCAGCAGCCATCCCAAGAGCTCCTACAATGAGCAGTTCTTC. Translated, it gives CASSHPKSSYNEQFF.

This clonotype has a count of ten or more. The chain recombines TRBV11-2 with TRBJ2-1, with TRBD2 matching over 7 bases. The CDR3 sequence is 15 residues long. Trimming took 4 bases from V and 2 from J; bases not matched to a gene: 5. Looked up from germline, CDR1 is SGHAT and CDR2 is FQNNGV. CDR3 sequence (DNA): TGTGCCAGCAGCTATACTAGCGCAGCCTACAATGAGCAGTTCTTC. Protein product: CASSYTSAAYNEQFF.

This clonotype was counted a few times. The chain uses TRBV3-1 and TRBJ2-7; no clear D gene. Germline CDR1 and CDR2: LGHDT and YNNKEL (reference sequence). The CDR3 is 14 amino acids. The ends were cut back, 3 bases at V and 3 bases at J, with 12 bases in the middle. CDR3 DNA: TGTGCCAGCAGCCATTGGGGAAACTACTACGAGCAGTACTTC. Encoded protein: CASSHWGNYYEQYF.

The chain employs TRBV2 and TRBJ1-1; D unresolved. Trimming cost V 6 bases and J 10 bases, with 15 bases left between them. Per germline, CDR1 SNHLY and CDR2 FYNNEI. The CDR3 runs to 12 residues. In nucleotides, the CDR3 is TGTGCCAGCAGCGGTGGCCGGGATAGAGCTTTCTTT. Translating it yields CASSGGRDRAFF.

Many counts were recorded for this clonotype. The CDR3 here is CASSLRHSSSGNTIYF. The CDR3 DNA sequence: TGTGCCAGCAGTTTAAGGCACAGTAGCTCTGGAAACACCATATATTTT. This chain uses TRBV12-3 or TRBV12-4 with TRBJ1-3; D unresolved. V dropped 2 bases and J dropped 0 bases, with 11 bases sitting between them. CDR3 length: 16 amino acids.

A note on this clonotype: Sequence at one end of the junction differs from germline and may be a read error. This chain links TRBV28 with TRBJ2-2; tentative D call: TRBD2 (5 bases). The CDR3 contains 14 residues. Germline CDR1 reads MDHEN; CDR2 reads SYDVKM. In DNA form, the CDR3 reads TGTGCCAGCAGTCTAGCTGGGAACACCTGGGAGCTGTTTTTT. It specifies CASSLAGNTWELFF.

The table lists this clonotype with a few counts. This chain joins TRBV29-1 and TRBJ1-1, with TRBD1 matching 12 bases. J lost 6 bases, V lost 6 bases, and 14 bases had no gene match. CDR1 is SQVTM, CDR2 ANQGSEA, per germline. The CDR3 contains 16 residues. The CDR3 region has the DNA TGCAGCGTCGAAAATACGGGACAGGGGGCGAGGGCTGAAGCTTTCTTT. Amino acid sequence: CSVENTGQGARAEAFF.

This clonotype came up a few times. The chain uses TRBV7-9 and TRBJ1-2, with TRBD1 matching over 8 bases. There are 14 residues in the CDR3. Germline V gene lookup returns CDR1 SEHNR and CDR2 FQNEAQ (reference sequence). Trimming at V came to 0 bases and at J to 8 bases, leaving 5 bases not matched to a gene. CDR3 sequence (DNA): TGTGCCAGCAGCTTAGCAGGACAGGGTAGCGGCTACACCTTC. Its translation is CASSLAGQGSGYTF.

The table lists this clonotype with many counts. The chain is built from TRBV20-1 and TRBJ2-3; 7 bases agree with TRBD2. Trimming removed 6 bases from V and 6 bases from J; junction bases left unmatched: 9. Germline V gene lookup returns CDR1 DFQATT and CDR2 SNEGSKA (reference sequence). The CDR3 is made up of 13 amino acids. CDR3 amino acids: CSAPTSWGDTQYF. In DNA, the CDR3 is TGCAGTGCGCCGACTAGCTGGGGGGATACGCAGTATTTT.

The chain combines TRBV2 with TRBJ1-1, with unresolved D. The V gene lost 6 bases and the J gene lost 2 bases, with 7 bases spanning the gap. This CDR3 comprises 12 residues. The germline V gene has CDR1 SNHLY and CDR2 FYNNEI. In DNA form, the CDR3 reads TGTGCCAGCAGGTTTCCCAACACTGAAGCTTTCTTT. Its protein product is CASRFPNTEAFF.

The chain links TRBV6-1 to TRBJ2-1, with D possibly being TRBD1 or TRBD2 (6 bases each). The CDR3 is made up of 16 amino acids. V dropped 7 bases and J dropped 0 bases, with 16 bases sitting between them. CDR1 is MNHNS and CDR2 is SASEGT in the germline V gene. The CDR3 reads CASTQFRGGSYNEQFF. The CDR3 DNA sequence: TGTGCCAGCACACAGTTCAGGGGAGGCTCCTACAATGAGCAGTTCTTC.

Many counts were recorded for this clonotype. V gene TRBV27 combines with J gene TRBJ2-3, with no clear D. Germline V gene data show CDR1 as MNHEY and CDR2 as SMNVEV (reference sequence). Trimming took 2 bases from V and 2 from J, leaving 11 bases between them. This CDR3 contains 15 residues. This CDR3 reads CASSLIVGHTDTQYF. CDR3 in DNA: TGTGCCAGCAGTTTAATAGTTGGGCACACAGATACGCAGTATTTT.

The V and J genes are TRBV12-3 or TRBV12-4 and TRBJ1-4; unclear D gene. V was trimmed by 7 bases and J by 7 bases, leaving 19 bases between them. The CDR3 covers 15 residues. The CDR3: CASTSYQSGSEKLFF. In DNA form, the CDR3 reads TGTGCCAGCACCTCATACCAAAGCGGGAGTGAAAAACTGTTTTTT.

This clonotype was counted many times. The gene calls are TRBV27 and TRBJ1-2; 9 bases agree with TRBD1. The CDR3 totals 14 residues. The germline V gene has CDR1 MNHEY and CDR2 SMNVEV (reference sequence). The ends lost 6 bases at V and 6 bases at J; junction bases unmatched: 8. CDR3 in DNA: TGTGCCAGCAGGCGGACGGACAGGGGAGATGGCTACACCTTC. This encodes CASRRTDRGDGYTF.

V is TRBV21-1 and J is TRBJ1-5; the table assigns TRBD1, which was not confirmed against the DNA. TRBV21-1 is described as a pseudogene. The CDR3 has 15 amino acids. The CDR3 protein is CASSKASRVGQPQHF. The DNA for the CDR3 is TGTGCCAGCAGCAAAGCGAGCAGGGTCGGACAGCCCCAGCATTTT.

Comment on this clonotype: This may stem from a read error, because a much larger clone lies one nucleotide away. J is TRBJ2-1 and V is TRBV3-1; no clear D gene. The V end was cut by 5 bases, the J end by 8 bases, with 7 bases between. The CDR3 covers 11 residues. Germline V gene sequence: CDR1 LGHDT, CDR2 YNNKEL (reference sequence). For the CDR3, the DNA is TGTGCCAGCAGCATAGGATATGAGCAGTTCTTC. Its translation: CASSIGYEQFF.

This clonotype was recorded many times. V and J are TRBV12-3 or TRBV12-4 and TRBJ1-5; D is uncertain. Trimming cost V 6 bases and J 4 bases, with 7 bases left between them. CDR3 length: 12 residues. For the CDR3, the DNA is TGTGCCAGCAGACCACCAAATCAGCCCCAGCATTTT. It specifies CASRPPNQPQHF.

The J gene is TRBJ2-7, the V gene TRBV12-3 or TRBV12-4; unclear D gene. CDR3 length: 14 amino acids. V dropped 2 bases and J dropped 0 bases, with 8 bases sitting between them. The CDR3 spells CASSLWSGSYEQYF. DNA for the CDR3: TGTGCCAGCAGTTTATGGTCGGGCTCCTACGAGCAGTACTTC.

In its sample, this clonotype was seen many times. The genes are TRBV15 and TRBJ2-1; no reliable D call. The CDR3 runs to 12 residues. V dropped 2 bases and J dropped 9 bases, with 8 bases sitting between them. Germline V gives CDR1 LNHNV, CDR2 YYDKDF (reference sequence). CDR3 nucleotide sequence: TGTGCCACCAGCAGACCTTCTTTTGAGCAGTTCTTC. As protein: CATSRPSFEQFF.

This clonotype was counted only a few times. The chain links TRBV7-3 to TRBJ2-1, with 7 bases lining up with TRBD2. This CDR3 contains 14 residues. V was pared by 1 base and J by 5 bases, with 2 bases of the junction left unmatched. Germline CDR1 SGHTA, CDR2 FQGTGA. The CDR3 sequence is CASSLSLADNEQFF. CDR3 coding DNA: TGTGCCAGCAGCTTAAGTCTAGCGGACAATGAGCAGTTCTTC.

This rearrangement joins TRBV4-2 to TRBJ2-3, with D perhaps TRBD1 or TRBD2 (5 bases each). Germline-derived CDR1 and CDR2 are LGHNA and YNFKEQ. The CDR3 is made up of 13 amino acids. The germline V and J ends were trimmed by 4 bases and 5 bases, with 10 bases remaining between them. The CDR3 protein is CASSPGRVDTQYF. CDR3 bases: TGTGCCAGCAGCCCAGGGCGGGTAGATACGCAGTATTTT.